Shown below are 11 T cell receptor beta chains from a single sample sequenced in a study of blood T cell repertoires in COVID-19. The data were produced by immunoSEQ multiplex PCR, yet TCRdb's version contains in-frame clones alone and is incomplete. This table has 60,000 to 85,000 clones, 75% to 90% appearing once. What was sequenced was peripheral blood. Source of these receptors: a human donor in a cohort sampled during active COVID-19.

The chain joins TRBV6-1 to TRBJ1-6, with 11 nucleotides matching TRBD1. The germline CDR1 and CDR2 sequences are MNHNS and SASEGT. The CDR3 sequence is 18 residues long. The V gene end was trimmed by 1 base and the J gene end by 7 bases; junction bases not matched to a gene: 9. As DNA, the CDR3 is TGTGCCAGCAGTGAAGACTCATGGGACAGGGGGTGGAATTCACCCCTCCACTTT. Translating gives CASSEDSWDRGWNSPLHF.

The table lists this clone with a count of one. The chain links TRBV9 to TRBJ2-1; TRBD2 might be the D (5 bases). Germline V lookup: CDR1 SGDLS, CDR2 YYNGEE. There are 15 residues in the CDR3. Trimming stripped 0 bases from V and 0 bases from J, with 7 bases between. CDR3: CASSVGGYSYNEQFF. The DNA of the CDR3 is TGTGCCAGCAGCGTAGGAGGGTACTCCTACAATGAGCAGTTCTTC. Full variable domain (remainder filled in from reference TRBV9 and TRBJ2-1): DSGVTQTPKHLITATGQRVTLRCSPRSGDLSVYWYQQSLDQGLQFLIQYYNGEERAKGNILERFSAQQFPDLHSELNLSSLELGDSALYFCASSVGGYSYNEQFFGPGTRLTVL.

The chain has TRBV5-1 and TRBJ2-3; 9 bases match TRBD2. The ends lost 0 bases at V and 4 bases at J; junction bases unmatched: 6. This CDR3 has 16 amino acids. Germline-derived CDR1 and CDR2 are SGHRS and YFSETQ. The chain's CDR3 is CASSLDAGGFSDTQYF. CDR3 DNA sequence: TGCGCCAGCAGCTTGGATGCGGGGGGGTTTTCAGATACGCAGTATTTT.

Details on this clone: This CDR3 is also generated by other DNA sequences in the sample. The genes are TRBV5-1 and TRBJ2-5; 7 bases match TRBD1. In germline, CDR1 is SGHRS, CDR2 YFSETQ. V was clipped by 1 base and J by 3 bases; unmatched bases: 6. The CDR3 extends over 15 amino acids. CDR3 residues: CASSLRGQGEETQYF. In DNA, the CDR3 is TGCGCCAGCAGCTTGAGGGGGCAGGGTGAAGAGACCCAGTACTTC.

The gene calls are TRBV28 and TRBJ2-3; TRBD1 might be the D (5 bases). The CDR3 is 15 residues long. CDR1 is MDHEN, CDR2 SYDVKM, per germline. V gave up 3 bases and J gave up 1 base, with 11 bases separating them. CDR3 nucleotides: TGTGCCAGCAGTTTCGGACAAGGCCGCACAGATACGCAGTATTTT. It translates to CASSFGQGRTDTQYF.

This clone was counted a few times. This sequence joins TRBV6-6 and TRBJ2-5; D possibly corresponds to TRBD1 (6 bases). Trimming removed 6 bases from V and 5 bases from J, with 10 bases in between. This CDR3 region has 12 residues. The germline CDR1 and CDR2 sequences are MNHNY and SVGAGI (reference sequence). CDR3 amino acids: CASSQDRETQYF. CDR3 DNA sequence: TGTGCCAGCAGCCAAGACAGGGAGACCCAGTACTTC.

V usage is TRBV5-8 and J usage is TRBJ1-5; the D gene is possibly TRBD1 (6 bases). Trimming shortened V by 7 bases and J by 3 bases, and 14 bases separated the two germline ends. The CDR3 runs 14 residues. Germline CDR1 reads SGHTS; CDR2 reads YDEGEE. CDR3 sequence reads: CASQTRGNNQPQHF. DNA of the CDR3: TGTGCCAGCCAGACCAGGGGAAACAATCAGCCCCAGCATTTT.

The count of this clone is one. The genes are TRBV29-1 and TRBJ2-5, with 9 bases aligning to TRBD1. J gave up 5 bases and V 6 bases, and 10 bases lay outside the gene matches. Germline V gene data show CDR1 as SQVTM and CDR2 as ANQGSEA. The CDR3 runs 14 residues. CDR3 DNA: TGCAGCGTCGCCGGACAGGGGACAGGGGAGACCCAGTACTTC. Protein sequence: CSVAGQGTGETQYF.

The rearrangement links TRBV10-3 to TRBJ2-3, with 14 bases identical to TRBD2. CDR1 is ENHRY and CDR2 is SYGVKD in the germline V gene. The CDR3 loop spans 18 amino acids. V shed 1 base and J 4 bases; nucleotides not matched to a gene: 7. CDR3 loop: CAISELGGTSGRADTQYF. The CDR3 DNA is TGTGCCATCAGTGAGTTAGGTGGGACTAGCGGGAGAGCAGATACGCAGTATTTT.

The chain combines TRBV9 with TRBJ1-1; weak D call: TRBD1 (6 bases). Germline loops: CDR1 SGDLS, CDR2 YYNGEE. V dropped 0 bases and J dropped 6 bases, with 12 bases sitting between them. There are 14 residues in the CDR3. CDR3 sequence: CASSVAGGYAEAFF. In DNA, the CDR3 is TGTGCCAGCAGCGTAGCGGGGGGCTATGCTGAAGCTTTCTTT.

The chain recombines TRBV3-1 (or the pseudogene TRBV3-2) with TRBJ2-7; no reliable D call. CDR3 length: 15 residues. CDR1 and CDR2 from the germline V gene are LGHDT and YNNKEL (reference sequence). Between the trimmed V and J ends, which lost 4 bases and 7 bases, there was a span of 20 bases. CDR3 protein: CASSPARLGSGEQYF. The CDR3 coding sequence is TGTGCCAGCAGCCCGGCCCGGCTAGGATCTGGAGAGCAGTACTTC.